What follows are 7 T cell receptor beta chains derived from one specimen sequenced in a study of post-analysis software for immune sequencing data (dated by TCRdb to about 2015). What the study reported, not specific to this receptor: Patients showed significantly higher frequencies than controls for roughly 5 TRBV segments, among them TRBV5-6, TRBV5-1 and TRBV20-1.

These TCRs' antigens remain unknown. Libraries were made using PCR. TCRdb lists the instrument as Illumina HiSeq 2500. Unique molecular identifiers were incorporated into TCR beta cDNA libraries to reduce PCR and sequencing biases. TCRdb reprocessing: public reads trimmed at Q25 with fastp, clones called with MiXCR, in-frame beta chains kept. Every CDR3 protein is listed once, alongside the most common genes and DNA of its rows. A total of 650,000 to 850,000 distinct CDR3 sequences appear in this sample, 40% to 55% of them only once. The top ten constitute roughly 5% of the sample. The specimen was blood. The receptors derive from a girl between 10 and 17 years old with multiple sclerosis.

Concerning this clonotype itself: This CDR3 is missing its conserved last phenylalanine or tryptophan, likely due to a read error. The limits of the CDR3 on the DNA are not certain, so only TCRdb's listed CDR3 is given. The rearrangement joins TRBV15 to TRBJ2-7; the listed D gene, TRBD1, was not tested against the DNA. The CDR3 sequence runs 13 residues, both termini included. Germline CDR1 reads LNHNV; CDR2 reads YYDKDF (reference sequence). The CDR3 here is CATSRTRGETQDS.

The chain couples TRBV15 to TRBJ1-4; a possible D gene is TRBD1 (5 bases). The V and J ends lost 4 bases and 4 bases respectively, with 10 bases between them. Germline CDR1 is LNHNV and CDR2 is YYDKDF (reference sequence). This CDR3 spans 14 amino acids. The CDR3 sequence: CATSIWDVNEKLFF. CDR3 bases: TGTGCCACCAGCATCTGGGACGTTAATGAAAAACTGTTTTTT.

The rearrangement joins TRBV19 to TRBJ2-7, with TRBD2 identical over 10 bases. Germline V lookup: CDR1 LNHDA, CDR2 SQIVND (reference sequence). The V and J ends lost 1 base and 3 bases, in that order; junction bases with no gene match: 3. This CDR3 is 15 amino acids long. The CDR3 protein is CASSIVGLADYEQYF. The CDR3, as DNA: TGTGCCAGTAGTATAGTCGGACTAGCGGACTACGAGCAGTACTTC.

This clonotype was found once. The chain has TRBV20-1 and TRBJ2-4; D might be TRBD1 (5 bases). The CDR3 runs 13 residues. Germline CDR1 and CDR2: DFQATT and SNEGSKA (reference sequence). Trimming took 6 bases from V and 13 from J, leaving 22 bases between them. In DNA, the CDR3 is TGCAGTGCCCCCTCCCGACAGTATTCAGGGCAGTACTTC. Translated: CSAPSRQYSGQYF.

With respect to this clonotype: Germline and junction disagree at one end, which may indicate a read error. The genes are TRBV3-1 and TRBJ1-2, with 8 nucleotides matching TRBD1. This CDR3 has 14 residues. Germline CDR1 is LGHDT and CDR2 is YNNKEL (reference sequence). CDR3 DNA sequence: TGTGTCAGCAGCCAAAGGACAGGGCGAAGAGGCTACACCTTC. This translates into CVSSQRTGRRGYTF.

The chain joins TRBV7-2 to TRBJ2-5; 7 nucleotides agree with TRBD1. V dropped 1 base and J dropped 5; count of bases not matched to a gene: 10. The CDR3 covers 16 residues. Germline V gene lookup returns CDR1 SGHTA and CDR2 FQGNSA. The chain's CDR3 is CASSLEWAGGTETQYF. CDR3 coding DNA: TGTGCCAGCAGCTTAGAGTGGGCAGGGGGAACGGAGACCCAGTACTTC.

The table lists this clonotype with a few counts. The chain uses TRBV11-2 and TRBJ2-4; D possibly matches TRBD1 or TRBD2 (5 bases each). This CDR3 is built from 13 residues. The germline V gene has CDR1 SGHAT and CDR2 FQNNGV. The V gene lost 1 base and the J gene lost 13 bases, with 14 bases spanning the gap. CDR3 DNA sequence: TGTGCCAGCAGCTTAGTTGCAGGGTGGGAGCAGTACTTC. It is translated as CASSLVAGWEQYF.